Following are 32 T cell receptor beta chains from one sample sequenced in a study of blood T cell repertoires in COVID-19. Assay used: immunoSEQ multiplex PCR; TCRdb lists only in-frame clones, some missing. The sample includes over 100,000 clones, more than 80% seen only once; the top ten take 0.95% to 1.3%. The sequencing input was peripheral blood. These receptors were taken from a human donor in a cohort sampled during active COVID-19.

The chain links TRBV28 to TRBJ2-5; weak D call: TRBD1 (5 bases). Germline CDR1 MDHEN, CDR2 SYDVKM. The V end lost 2 bases, the J end lost 4 bases, and 8 bases lay between the germline ends. The CDR3 totals 13 residues. CDR3: CASSLRGPETQYF. Here the CDR3 DNA reads TGTGCCAGCAGTTTAAGGGGCCCAGAGACCCAGTACTTC. Based on the CDR3 plus reference TRBV28 and TRBJ2-5, the full variable domain is DVKVTQSSRYLVKRTGEKVFLECVQDMDHENMFWYRQDPGLGLRLIYFSYDVKMKEKGDIPEGYSVSREKKERFSLILESASTNQTSMYLCASSLRGPETQYFGPGTRLLVL.

This chain links TRBV6-1 with TRBJ1-2, with a tentative D call TRBD1 (6 bases). CDR1 and CDR2 from the germline V gene are MNHNS and SASEGT. This CDR3 has 15 amino acids. Trimming pared 0 bases from V and 5 bases from J, leaving 13 bases between. The CDR3 sequence: CASSEAGGRWYGYTF. The CDR3, as DNA: TGTGCCAGCAGTGAAGCGGGGGGGCGATGGTATGGCTACACCTTC.

This chain connects TRBV7-9 to TRBJ1-1; D possibly corresponds to TRBD1 (5 bases). Looked up from germline, CDR1 is SEHNR and CDR2 is FQNEAQ (reference sequence). The V end lost 8 bases, the J end lost 5 bases, and 21 bases lay between the germline ends. This CDR3 contains 15 residues. The CDR3 sequence is CASEGEGRAWTEAFF. The DNA for the CDR3 is TGTGCCAGCGAAGGGGAGGGTAGGGCCTGGACTGAAGCTTTCTTT.

V usage is TRBV24-1 and J usage is TRBJ2-2; 8 bases line up with TRBD1. The CDR3 is 18 amino acids. Trimming removed 3 bases from V and 2 bases from J; junction bases left unmatched: 10. CDR1 and CDR2 from the germline V gene are KGHDR and SFDVKD. CDR3 in amino acids: CATSDAWSGGRNTGELFF. The CDR3 bases are TGTGCCACCAGTGATGCATGGTCAGGGGGCCGCAACACCGGGGAGCTGTTTTTT.

The chain is built from TRBV2 and TRBJ2-7; no reliable D call. CDR1 is SNHLY, CDR2 FYNNEI, per germline. There are 12 residues in the CDR3. The V end was cut by 7 bases, the J end by 4 bases, with 11 bases between. CDR3 DNA: TGTGCCAGCACGGCAGGCCTTTACGAGCAGTACTTC. Protein: CASTAGLYEQYF.

V and J are TRBV18 and TRBJ1-2, with D hard to call. Deletions cut 2 bases from V and 7 bases from J, with 14 bases between. The length of the CDR3 is 14 residues. The germline V gene has CDR1 KGHSH and CDR2 LQKENI. CDR3 nucleotides: TGTGCCAGCTCACCATCGGATCGGGTGCGTGGCTACACCTTC. Translated: CASSPSDRVRGYTF.

This chain links TRBV18 with TRBJ2-7; D unresolved. CDR3 size: 13 residues. V lost 3 bases to trimming and J lost 4 bases, with 10 bases between them. CDR1 KGHSH and CDR2 LQKENI come from the germline V gene. The CDR3 sequence is CASSPSQEYEQYF. DNA of the CDR3: TGTGCCAGCTCACCCTCCCAGGAATACGAGCAGTACTTC.

The chain couples TRBV11-2 to TRBJ2-2; a possible D gene is TRBD2 (6 bases). The CDR3 is made up of 17 amino acids. Germline V lookup: CDR1 SGHAT, CDR2 FQNNGV. Trimming took 4 bases from V and 5 from J, leaving 20 bases between them. The CDR3 DNA follows: TGTGCCAGCAGCTCGGCTAAAGGGGTTGGGGGGACCGGGGAGCTGTTTTTT. This sequence encodes CASSSAKGVGGTGELFF.

In its sample, this clone was seen a few times. In the same sample, other DNA sequences code for this CDR3. This chain connects TRBV18 to TRBJ1-1, with 8 nucleotides matching TRBD1. The CDR3 covers 14 residues. Trimming removed 6 bases from V and 4 bases from J; junction bases left unmatched: 7. Germline V lookup: CDR1 KGHSH, CDR2 LQKENI. The CDR3 DNA sequence: TGTGCCAGCTCTCGCGGACAGGGTGGCACTGAAGCTTTCTTT. This encodes CASSRGQGGTEAFF. The entire variable domain, with the rest obtained from reference TRBV18 and TRBJ1-1, is as follows: NAGVMQNPRHLVRRRGQEARLRCSPMKGHSHVYWYRQLPEEGLKFMVYLQKENIIDESGMPKERFSAEFPKEGPSILRIQQVVRGDSAAYFCASSRGQGGTEAFFGQGTRLTVV.

The chain couples TRBV19 to TRBJ2-4; D not resolved. Trimming took 5 bases from V and 2 from J, leaving 13 bases between them. Germline values: CDR1 LNHDA, CDR2 SQIVND (reference sequence). The CDR3 extends over 15 amino acids. The CDR3, as DNA: TGTGCCAGTAGTCTCTCACTCGCGACCAAAAACATTCAGTACTTC. The encoded protein is CASSLSLATKNIQYF.

A single count supports this clone. The CDR3 sequence is CASSTRDRGKETQYF. The CDR3 DNA reads TGTGCCAGCAGCACGCGGGACAGGGGTAAAGAGACCCAGTACTTC. This chain uses TRBV11-3 with TRBJ2-5; the match to TRBD1 covers 10 bases. The length of the CDR3 is 15 residues. With 5 bases clipped from V and 3 bases from J, the junction kept 6 bases outside the gene matches. From germline, CDR1 is SGHNT and CDR2 YENEEA.

The V call is TRBV5-4, the J call TRBJ1-3, with TRBD1 matching over 8 bases. The CDR3 runs 14 residues. In germline, CDR1 is SGHNT, CDR2 YYREEE (reference sequence). Germline trimming cut 3 bases from V and 4 bases from J; bases unmatched to any gene: 3. CDR3 bases: TGTGCCAGCAGCTCGGACAGGGCGGGAAACACCATATATTTT. This sequence encodes CASSSDRAGNTIYF.

The chain has TRBV4-1 and TRBJ2-3, with D maybe TRBD2 (6 bases). Germline V gene data show CDR1 as MGHRA and CDR2 as YSYEKL. This CDR3 spans 16 amino acids. Deletions cut 0 bases from V and 2 bases from J, with 12 bases between. The CDR3: CASSQEIGTVTDTQYF. DNA for the CDR3: TGCGCCAGCAGCCAAGAAATAGGGACTGTCACAGATACGCAGTATTTT.

The genes are TRBV5-4 and TRBJ2-2; possible D gene TRBD1, 5 bases. Germline assignment: CDR1 SGHNT and CDR2 YYREEE (reference sequence). The V gene lost 3 bases and the J gene lost 3 bases, with 9 bases spanning the gap. This CDR3 has 14 residues. This CDR3 reads CASSSKGHTGELFF. The CDR3 DNA follows: TGTGCCAGCAGCTCGAAGGGGCACACCGGGGAGCTGTTTTTT. The entire variable domain, with the rest obtained from reference TRBV5-4 and TRBJ2-2, is as follows: ETGVTQSPTHLIKTRGQQVTLRCSSQSGHNTVSWYQQALGQGPQFIFQYYREEENGRGNFPPRFSGLQFPNYSSELNVNALELDDSALYLCASSSKGHTGELFFGEGSRLTVL.

The chain carries TRBV2 and TRBJ1-6; the match to TRBD1 covers 9 bases. The CDR3 runs to 17 residues. Germline lookup yields CDR1 SNHLY and CDR2 FYNNEI. V was pared by 4 bases and J by 6 bases, with 10 bases of the junction left unmatched. Here the CDR3 DNA reads TGTGCCAGCAGTGGGGGGACAGGGCCGCTTGGTAATTCACCCCTCCACTTT. It codes for CASSGGTGPLGNSPLHF.

The chain uses TRBV7-9 and TRBJ2-7; 7 bases are a match to TRBD2. CDR1 is SEHNR, CDR2 FQNEAQ, per germline (reference sequence). Losses at the gene ends were 3 bases for V and 2 bases for J; bases not matched to a gene: 4. The CDR3 totals 14 residues. CDR3 amino acids: CASSFSGRAYEQYF. The CDR3 nucleotides are TGTGCCAGCAGCTTTTCGGGGAGGGCCTACGAGCAGTACTTC.

This clone has just a few counts. The chain combines TRBV14 with TRBJ1-6; possible D gene TRBD1, 5 bases. CDR3 length: 15 residues. CDR1 is SGHDN and CDR2 is FVKESK in the germline V gene. Deletions cut 6 bases from V and 9 bases from J, with 18 bases between. This CDR3 is CASRAGLGGGSPLHF. The CDR3 coding sequence is TGTGCCAGCAGGGCGGGGCTGGGAGGTGGTTCACCCCTCCACTTT.

The V and J genes are TRBV11-3 and TRBJ2-1, with 7 bases fitting TRBD1. With 5 bases clipped from V and 5 bases from J, the junction kept 9 bases outside the gene matches. This CDR3 contains 15 residues. The V gene's germline CDR1 is SGHNT and CDR2 YENEEA. Here the CDR3 reads CASSLTGKKNNEQFF. CDR3 in DNA: TGTGCCAGCAGCCTGACAGGGAAGAAGAACAATGAGCAGTTCTTC.

The chain uses TRBV27 and TRBJ2-1; tentatively, D is TRBD2 (6 bases). Germline CDR1 is MNHEY and CDR2 is SMNVEV (reference sequence). The CDR3 runs to 12 residues. Trimming took off 3 bases at V and 7 bases at J, with 7 bases between the two ends. CDR3 sequence (DNA): TGTGCCAGCAGTTTTCGGGGGAATGAGCAGTTCTTC. Amino acid sequence: CASSFRGNEQFF.

V gene TRBV3-1 (or the pseudogene TRBV3-2) combines with J gene TRBJ2-1, with 8 bases fitting TRBD2. The CDR3 runs to 14 residues. Trimming removed 4 bases from V and 8 bases from J; junction bases left unmatched: 7. Germline CDR1 reads LGHDT; CDR2 reads YNNKEL (reference sequence). CDR3 sequence: CASSPSGGRHEQFF. The CDR3 bases are TGTGCCAGCAGCCCGAGCGGGGGTCGTCATGAGCAGTTCTTC.

The CDR3 loop reads CASSLEGQRYGYTF. CDR3 nucleotide sequence: TGTGCCAGCAGCTTGGAGGGACAGCGCTATGGCTACACCTTC. The genes are TRBV5-4 and TRBJ1-2; 7 positions match TRBD1. Germline-derived CDR1 and CDR2 are SGHNT and YYREEE (reference sequence). V lost 0 bases and J lost 4; bases outside the gene matches: 3. This CDR3 has 14 amino acids. The full variable domain, rest sourced from reference TRBV5-4 and TRBJ1-2, is ETGVTQSPTHLIKTRGQQVTLRCSSQSGHNTVSWYQQALGQGPQFIFQYYREEENGRGNFPPRFSGLQFPNYSSELNVNALELDDSALYLCASSLEGQRYGYTFGSGTRLTVV.

The V gene is TRBV7-8, the J gene TRBJ2-4; 9 nucleotides align to TRBD1. The germline V gene has CDR1 SGHVS and CDR2 FQNEAQ. With V trimmed by 4 bases and J by 8 bases, 6 bases remained unmatched. CDR3 length: 14 residues. The CDR3 sequence is CASSSGQGTDIQYF. The CDR3 DNA sequence: TGTGCCAGCAGCTCTGGACAGGGGACTGACATTCAGTACTTC.

V usage is TRBV13 and J usage is TRBJ2-3; TRBD2 matches 7 bases. There are 16 residues in the CDR3. The V and J ends lost 0 bases and 5 bases, in that order; junction bases with no gene match: 8. Per the germline V gene, CDR1 is PRHDT and CDR2 is FYEKMQ (reference sequence). The CDR3 region is CASSLGLGEGVDTQYF. CDR3 DNA: TGTGCCAGCAGCTTAGGCCTCGGGGAGGGCGTAGATACGCAGTATTTT. The entire variable domain, with the rest obtained from reference TRBV13 and TRBJ2-3, is as follows: AAGVIQSPRHLIKEKRETATLKCYPIPRHDTVYWYQQGPGQDPQFLISFYEKMQSDKGSIPDRFSAQQFSDYHSELNMSSLELGDSALYFCASSLGLGEGVDTQYFGPGTRLTVL.

V is TRBV10-3 and J is TRBJ2-3; TRBD2 might be the D (5 bases). The V and J ends lost 5 bases and 1 base respectively, with 7 bases between them. CDR3 length: 13 amino acids. CDR1 is ENHRY, CDR2 SYGVKD, per germline. CDR3 sequence: CAISSGGTDTQYF. CDR3 nucleotides: TGTGCCATCAGTTCCGGGGGCACAGATACGCAGTATTTT.

The chain is built from TRBV7-9 and TRBJ1-2, with a tentative D call TRBD1 (6 bases). Trimming pared 4 bases from V and 4 bases from J, leaving 10 bases between. From germline, CDR1 is SEHNR and CDR2 FQNEAQ (reference sequence). This CDR3 comprises 13 residues. The CDR3 region is CASSSTGPYGYTF. CDR3 bases: TGTGCCAGCAGCTCGACAGGTCCCTATGGCTACACCTTC.

J is TRBJ2-1 and V is TRBV4-2, with a weak D call TRBD2 (5 bases). The V gene's germline CDR1 is LGHNA and CDR2 YNFKEQ. V was clipped by 1 base and J by 0 bases, with 7 bases between them. The CDR3 spans 15 residues. The CDR3 DNA reads TGTGCCAGCAGCCAAGTAGCGAGCTCCTACAATGAGCAGTTCTTC. Translated: CASSQVASSYNEQFF.

The chain links TRBV5-4 to TRBJ1-1; perhaps TRBD1 as D (5 bases). Deletions cut 0 bases from V and 4 bases from J, with 13 bases between. The CDR3 extends over 15 amino acids. Germline assignment: CDR1 SGHNT and CDR2 YYREEE (reference sequence). DNA for the CDR3: TGTGCCAGCAGCTTGGCCCCGACCGGGGGCACTGAAGCTTTCTTT. Residues: CASSLAPTGGTEAFF.

The chain has TRBV9 and TRBJ2-1, with 12 nucleotides matching TRBD2. The V gene end was trimmed by 0 bases and the J gene end by 9 bases; junction bases not matched to a gene: 4. Germline loops: CDR1 SGDLS, CDR2 YYNGEE. This CDR3 comprises 15 residues. Here the CDR3 reads CASSVGLAGDGEQFF. The CDR3 DNA follows: TGTGCCAGCAGCGTAGGACTAGCGGGGGACGGTGAGCAGTTCTTC.

The J gene is TRBJ2-1, the V gene TRBV18, with a tentative D call TRBD1 (6 bases). CDR3 length equals 13 residues. Deletions cut 6 bases from V and 9 bases from J, with 15 bases between. Germline values: CDR1 KGHSH, CDR2 LQKENI. The CDR3 reads CASSQEQGSEQFF. CDR3 bases: TGTGCCAGCTCTCAAGAACAGGGAAGTGAGCAGTTCTTC.

This rearrangement joins TRBV18 to TRBJ2-7; 10 nucleotides align to TRBD2. The germline V gene has CDR1 KGHSH and CDR2 LQKENI. V was pared by 1 base and J by 0 bases, with 9 bases of the junction left unmatched. This CDR3 has 18 amino acids. CDR3: CASSPRSASGSISYEQYF. The CDR3 nucleotides read TGTGCCAGCTCACCACGGTCGGCTAGCGGGAGTATCTCCTACGAGCAGTACTTC.

The chain employs TRBV7-2 and TRBJ1-5; D remains ambiguous. Germline values: CDR1 SGHTA, CDR2 FQGNSA. Trimming cost V 1 base and J 5 bases, with 9 bases left between them. CDR3 length: 14 residues. CDR3 nucleotides: TGTGCCAGCAGCTTAGGTCGGGGTGATCAGCCCCAGCATTTT. It is translated as CASSLGRGDQPQHF.

J is TRBJ2-7 and V is TRBV5-1; 12 nucleotides align to TRBD2. V shed 4 bases and J 7 bases; nucleotides not matched to a gene: 12. Germline V gives CDR1 SGHRS, CDR2 YFSETQ. This CDR3 has 16 amino acids. CDR3 sequence: CASSIGTSGSSREQYF. In nucleotides, the CDR3 is TGCGCCAGCAGCATTGGGACTAGCGGGTCGTCTAGGGAGCAGTACTTC.